The 28 T cell receptor beta chains below all came from one sample that was sequenced in a study of T cell responses to AZD1222 COVID-19 vaccine. This table comes from immunoSEQ multiplex PCR, and its TCRdb copy is limited to in-frame clones, with some not included. The sample holds tens of thousands of clones; 86% are singletons and the top ten take 9.5% to 12%. The sequenced sample was peripheral blood, obtained 28 days after the second AZD1222 dose. The receptors were gathered from an adult who received the AZD1222 COVID-19 vaccine.

The rearrangement uses TRBV9 and TRBJ2-2, with a possible D match to TRBD1 (5 bases). V was cut by 0 bases and J by 0 bases, with 9 bases left in between. The CDR3 totals 16 residues. Germline V gives CDR1 SGDLS, CDR2 YYNGEE. The CDR3 loop is CASSVGRQPNTGELFF. The CDR3 DNA sequence: TGTGCCAGCAGCGTAGGACGACAGCCGAACACCGGGGAGCTGTTTTTT.

This clone was detected only once. This rearrangement joins TRBV9 to TRBJ2-2; D gene ambiguous. CDR1 and CDR2 from the germline V gene are SGDLS and YYNGEE. The germline V and J ends were trimmed by 2 bases and 0 bases, with 11 bases remaining between them. There are 16 residues in the CDR3. CDR3 in amino acids: CASSVQLLANTGELFF. The DNA of the CDR3 is TGTGCCAGCAGCGTCCAACTCCTCGCGAACACCGGGGAGCTGTTTTTT.

J is TRBJ1-5 and V is TRBV6-6; D might be TRBD1 (6 bases). With 2 bases removed from V and 2 bases from J, the gap between germline ends came to 13 bases. This CDR3 has 16 amino acids. In germline, CDR1 is MNHNY, CDR2 SVGAGI (reference sequence). The CDR3 spells CASSYPGASGNQPQHF. In DNA, the CDR3 is TGTGCCAGCAGTTACCCGGGGGCCTCAGGCAATCAGCCCCAGCATTTT.

This sequence joins TRBV19 and TRBJ1-4; 7 bases are a match to TRBD1. The junction had 8 bases not matched to a gene; V was cut back by 5 bases and J by 5 bases. In germline, CDR1 is LNHDA, CDR2 SQIVND (reference sequence). The CDR3 has 15 amino acids. The chain's CDR3 is CASSASGTENEKLFF. The CDR3 DNA reads TGTGCCAGTAGTGCCTCGGGGACAGAGAATGAAAAACTGTTTTTT.

The chain has TRBV18 and TRBJ2-3, with TRBD2 as a possible D gene (6 bases). This CDR3 has 16 amino acids. Trimming shortened V by 6 bases and J by 4 bases, and 20 bases separated the two germline ends. CDR1 is KGHSH and CDR2 is LQKENI in the germline V gene. The CDR3 loop reads CASSLGPLGGADTQYF. CDR3 nucleotides: TGTGCCAGCTCCCTCGGACCCCTCGGCGGGGCAGATACGCAGTATTTT.

The rearrangement joins TRBV5-6 to TRBJ1-6; 7 bases match TRBD1. The CDR3 runs 16 residues. V lost 1 base, J lost 10 bases, and 11 bases stayed unmatched. Germline values: CDR1 SGHDT, CDR2 YYEEEE. CDR3 region: CASSLRGQGVRSPLHF. DNA for the CDR3: TGTGCCAGCAGCTTGCGGGGGCAGGGGGTTAGATCACCCCTCCACTTT. Looking up the rest from reference TRBV5-6 and TRBJ1-6 gives the full variable domain: DAGVTQSPTHLIKTRGQQVTLRCSPKSGHDTVSWYQQALGQGPQFIFQYYEEEERQRGNFPDRFSGHQFPNYSSELNVNALLLGDSALYLCASSLRGQGVRSPLHFGNGTRLTVT.

The chain employs TRBV2 and TRBJ1-2; a weak D match, TRBD1 (6 bases). Trimming took 3 bases from V and 5 from J, leaving 10 bases between them. CDR3 length equals 13 residues. Germline values: CDR1 SNHLY, CDR2 FYNNEI. This CDR3 reads CASSEGARYGYTF. For the CDR3, the DNA is TGTGCCAGCAGTGAGGGGGCGCGGTATGGCTACACCTTC.

The chain is built from TRBV30 and TRBJ1-2; no definite D call. V lost 2 bases, J lost 7 bases, and 11 bases lay in between. This CDR3 comprises 12 residues. CDR1 is GTSNPN and CDR2 is SVGIG in the germline V gene (reference sequence). In nucleotides, the CDR3 is TGTGCCTGGAGTACGCTGTCTCTTGGCTACACCTTC. Residues: CAWSTLSLGYTF.

The chain employs TRBV7-9 and TRBJ2-6, with D hard to call. The CDR3 covers 14 residues. The V gene's germline CDR1 is SEHNR and CDR2 FQNEAQ (reference sequence). V was trimmed by 5 bases and J by 0 bases, leaving 5 bases between them. The CDR3 nucleotides are TGTGCCAGCAGCCTCAACTCTGGGGCCAACGTCCTGACTTTC. It encodes CASSLNSGANVLTF. The full variable domain, rest sourced from reference TRBV7-9 and TRBJ2-6, is DTGVSQNPRHKITKRGQNVTFRCDPISEHNRLYWYRQTLGQGPEFLTYFQNEAQLEKSRLLSDRFSAERPKGSFSTLEIQRTEQGDSAMYLCASSLNSGANVLTFGAGSRLTVL.

This clone was seen only a few times. The CDR3 reads CASSQAAVRDYGYTF. The DNA for the CDR3 is TGTGCCAGCAGCCAAGCGGCAGTTAGGGACTATGGCTACACCTTC. The chain joins TRBV4-2 to TRBJ1-2; D ambiguous. The CDR3 covers 15 residues. Germline V gene lookup returns CDR1 LGHNA and CDR2 YNFKEQ. Deletions cut 1 base from V and 3 bases from J, with 12 bases between.

The rearrangement uses TRBV5-1 and TRBJ2-7; D unclear. Trimming shortened V by 1 base and J by 2 bases, and 13 bases separated the two germline ends. The V gene's germline CDR1 is SGHRS and CDR2 YFSETQ. The CDR3 totals 15 residues. In nucleotides, the CDR3 is TGCGCCAGCAGCTTGCTCCCCACAGAACCCTACGAGCAGTACTTC. It specifies CASSLLPTEPYEQYF.

This chain links TRBV30 with TRBJ2-1; D ambiguous. The V gene's germline CDR1 is GTSNPN and CDR2 SVGIG (reference sequence). V was clipped by 5 bases and J by 0 bases, with 17 bases between them. This CDR3 has 16 residues. The CDR3 nucleotides are TGTGCCTGGCTTGCTTTATTGCCCAGCTCCTACAATGAGCAGTTCTTC. Translation: CAWLALLPSSYNEQFF.

This clone was detected a few times. This chain uses TRBV7-8 with TRBJ1-6, with 10 positions matching TRBD1. The CDR3 runs to 15 residues. Germline CDR1 and CDR2: SGHVS and FQNEAQ. The trim removed 5 bases at V and 8 bases at J, leaving 6 bases unmatched. CDR3 amino acids: CASSPGQGVDSPLHF. CDR3 DNA sequence: TGTGCCAGCAGCCCCGGACAGGGGGTCGATTCACCCCTCCACTTT.

The rearrangement links TRBV5-1 to TRBJ2-2; D perhaps matches TRBD1 (6 bases). The CDR3 is made up of 16 amino acids. The V gene lost 0 bases and the J gene lost 2 bases, with 11 bases spanning the gap. In germline, CDR1 is SGHRS, CDR2 YFSETQ. CDR3 region: CASSLVDRRNTGELFF. The CDR3 DNA sequence: TGCGCCAGCAGCTTGGTTGACAGGCGTAACACCGGGGAGCTGTTTTTT.

The chain couples TRBV7-2 to TRBJ2-3; D gene ambiguous. Germline CDR1 is SGHTA and CDR2 is FQGNSA. V was shortened by 1 base and J by 6 bases, with 5 bases between the two germline ends. This CDR3 comprises 12 residues. The CDR3 sequence is CASSLDRDTQYF. CDR3 bases: TGTGCCAGCAGCTTAGACCGGGATACGCAGTATTTT.

The CDR3 nucleotides read TGTGCCAGCAGCCACGGGACAGGGGGCGCCCCGCAGTATTTT. It translates to CASSHGTGGAPQYF. The chain couples TRBV7-8 to TRBJ2-3; 12 bases match TRBD1. The CDR3 covers 14 residues. Per the germline V gene, CDR1 is SGHVS and CDR2 is FQNEAQ. Trimming removed 5 bases from V and 10 bases from J; junction bases left unmatched: 7.

The chain carries TRBV28 and TRBJ1-6, with D possibly matching TRBD1 (5 bases). Germline CDR1 reads MDHEN; CDR2 reads SYDVKM. CDR3 length equals 12 residues. Trimming stripped 2 bases from V and 12 bases from J, with 8 bases between. Here the CDR3 reads CASSLQGEPLHF. CDR3 DNA: TGTGCCAGCAGTTTACAGGGAGAACCCCTCCACTTT.

V usage is TRBV2 and J usage is TRBJ2-7; 13 bases map to TRBD2. Germline V CDR1 and CDR2: SNHLY, FYNNEI. Trimming took 6 bases from V and 5 from J; bases not matched to a gene: 10. The CDR3 has 16 amino acids. The CDR3: CASRMSGLAGVDEQYF. The CDR3 nucleotides are TGTGCCAGCAGGATGAGTGGACTAGCGGGAGTGGACGAGCAGTACTTC.

This sequence joins TRBV5-1 and TRBJ2-5; 11 nucleotides line up with TRBD2. The J segment lost 13 bases and the V segment lost 0 bases, leaving 11 bases of the junction unmatched. The germline V gene has CDR1 SGHRS and CDR2 YFSETQ. This CDR3 contains 15 residues. CDR3 amino acids: CASSLVLAGGTISYF. The CDR3 bases are TGCGCCAGCAGCTTGGTGCTAGCGGGGGGCACAATTTCGTACTTC.

The rearrangement links TRBV27 to TRBJ2-1, with D hard to call. Germline V gene lookup returns CDR1 MNHEY and CDR2 SMNVEV (reference sequence). The CDR3 consists of 13 residues. V dropped 2 bases and J dropped 10 bases, with 12 bases sitting between them. The CDR3 protein is CASSLGVNGEQFF. For the CDR3, the DNA is TGTGCCAGCAGTTTAGGCGTTAATGGGGAGCAGTTCTTC.

The DNA of the CDR3 is TGTGCCAGCAGTGAATTCGGCGGGGCCTACTCCTACGAGCAGTACTTC. Translated: CASSEFGGAYSYEQYF. The chain couples TRBV2 to TRBJ2-7; a weak D match, TRBD2 (6 bases). The CDR3 is 16 residues long. CDR1 and CDR2 from the germline V gene are SNHLY and FYNNEI. Between the trimmed V and J ends, which lost 2 bases and 0 bases, there was a span of 14 bases.

The rearrangement uses TRBV7-2 and TRBJ2-5; 11 bases map to TRBD2. The V gene end was trimmed by 3 bases and the J gene end by 5 bases; junction bases not matched to a gene: 11. CDR1 is SGHTA and CDR2 is FQGNSA in the germline V gene. The CDR3 covers 17 residues. The CDR3 DNA follows: TGTGCCAGCAGCTTGAACTTAGCGGGGGGGTTCGGGGAGACCCAGTACTTC. Amino acids: CASSLNLAGGFGETQYF.

The chain uses TRBV19 and TRBJ1-3; TRBD1 might be the D (5 bases). Per germline, CDR1 LNHDA and CDR2 SQIVND (reference sequence). The CDR3 extends over 13 amino acids. The V end was cut by 6 bases, the J end by 0 bases, with 6 bases between. The CDR3 nucleotides read TGTGCCAGTAGGGACAACTCTGGAAACACCATATATTTT. Translating gives CASRDNSGNTIYF.

This clone was found a few times. The chain couples TRBV18 to TRBJ1-1; D is unclear. The CDR3 runs 13 residues. Trimming cost V 4 bases and J 3 bases, with 9 bases left between them. CDR1 and CDR2 (germline): KGHSH, LQKENI. The CDR3, as DNA: TGTGCCAGCTCACGGGGAAGGGACACTGAAGCTTTCTTT. This sequence encodes CASSRGRDTEAFF.

The rearrangement joins TRBV30 to TRBJ1-1; D is perhaps TRBD1 (6 bases). Deletions cut 2 bases from V and 2 bases from J, with 18 bases between. The CDR3 loop spans 16 amino acids. Germline loops: CDR1 GTSNPN, CDR2 SVGIG (reference sequence). The CDR3 sequence is CAWSPARTGSNTEAFF. CDR3 DNA sequence: TGTGCCTGGAGTCCAGCCCGAACAGGGTCCAACACTGAAGCTTTCTTT.

The V call is TRBV19, the J call TRBJ2-3, with D possibly matching TRBD1 (5 bases). Germline V lookup: CDR1 LNHDA, CDR2 SQIVND (reference sequence). The CDR3 loop spans 16 amino acids. Trimming took off 2 bases at V and 2 bases at J, with 14 bases between the two ends. This CDR3 is CASSIRGQGATDTQYF. CDR3 DNA sequence: TGTGCCAGTAGTATACGCGGTCAGGGCGCCACAGATACGCAGTATTTT.

The J gene is TRBJ1-6, the V gene TRBV3-1 (or the pseudogene TRBV3-2); no reliable D call. The V end was cut by 4 bases, the J end by 7 bases, with 5 bases between. The CDR3 extends over 12 amino acids. Per the germline V gene, CDR1 is LGHDT and CDR2 is YNNKEL (reference sequence). The CDR3 DNA sequence: TGTGCCAGCAGCCTCACAAATTCACCCCTCCACTTT. Amino acid sequence: CASSLTNSPLHF.

This chain joins TRBV3-1 (or the pseudogene TRBV3-2) and TRBJ1-3; 7 bases are shared with TRBD1. Looked up from germline, CDR1 is LGHDT and CDR2 is YNNKEL (reference sequence). The CDR3 sequence is 14 residues long. The V segment lost 4 bases and the J segment 0 bases; nucleotides outside the gene matches: 0. CDR3 nucleotide sequence: TGTGCCAGCAGCCGGGACAGCTCTGGAAACACCATATATTTT. It codes for CASSRDSSGNTIYF.